These T cell receptor beta chains were read from a single sample in a study of T cell changes during pregnancy in multiple sclerosis. TCRdb's copy holds only in-frame clones and misses some; the assay was immunoSEQ multiplex PCR. Seen here are about 84,000 clones, roughly 93% observed once, and the top ten hold roughly 2.5%. The sequenced sample was peripheral blood, obtained in the third trimester of pregnancy. The source is a female donor with multiple sclerosis, enrolled in a pregnancy study. Each CDR3 is given with its conserved first and last residue. Each record gives: V gene, J gene, clone size, D gene, CDR3 protein, CDR3 DNA. A D gene is named only where the DNA matches it firmly. A clone size is listed for some rows: how often the clone was seen (once, few, many), or a class if it is expanded.

V gene: TRBV2; J gene: TRBJ2-3; clone size: -; D gene: TRBD2; CDR3 protein: CASQWTSGGADTQYF; CDR3 DNA: TGTGCCAGTCAGTGGACTAGCGGGGGGGCAGATACGCAGTATTTT
V gene: TRBV19; J gene: TRBJ1-5; clone size: -; D gene: TRBD1; CDR3 protein: CASSLRDRRPNGTQHF; CDR3 DNA: TGTGCCAGTAGTTTGAGGGACAGGCGCCCGAACGGGACCCAGCATTTT
V gene: TRBV19; J gene: TRBJ2-1; clone size: -; D gene: -; CDR3 protein: CASSMRGLSSYNEQFF; CDR3 DNA: TGTGCCAGTAGTATGAGAGGATTGAGTTCCTACAATGAGCAGTTCTTC
V gene: TRBV27; J gene: TRBJ2-7; clone size: -; D gene: TRBD1; CDR3 protein: CASSQAGTGKYEQYF; CDR3 DNA: TGTGCCAGCAGTCAAGCCGGGACAGGGAAATACGAGCAGTACTTC
V gene: TRBV13; J gene: TRBJ1-1; clone size: -; D gene: -; CDR3 protein: CASSLFLNTEAFF; CDR3 DNA: TGTGCCAGCAGCCTCTTCCTGAACACTGAAGCTTTCTTT
V gene: TRBV6-5; J gene: TRBJ1-1; clone size: -; D gene: -; CDR3 protein: CASSYLSSGNTEAFF; CDR3 DNA: TGTGCCAGCAGTTACTTGTCATCCGGGAACACTGAAGCTTTCTTT
V gene: TRBV2; J gene: TRBJ1-2; clone size: -; D gene: -; CDR3 protein: CASRDPRGSNYGYTF; CDR3 DNA: TGTGCCAGCAGGGACCCCCGGGGTTCTAACTATGGCTACACCTTC
V gene: TRBV5-1; J gene: TRBJ2-1; clone size: once; D gene: TRBD1; CDR3 protein: CASSLAPGQGDGEQFF; CDR3 DNA: TGCGCCAGCAGCTTGGCACCGGGACAGGGGGACGGTGAGCAGTTCTTC
V gene: TRBV2; J gene: TRBJ2-1; clone size: -; D gene: -; CDR3 protein: CASKKWAQTQIYNEQFF; CDR3 DNA: TGTGCCAGCAAAAAGTGGGCACAAACCCAGATTTACAATGAGCAGTTCTTC
V gene: TRBV2; J gene: TRBJ2-7; clone size: -; D gene: TRBD1; CDR3 protein: CASSLGQGSYEQYF; CDR3 DNA: TGTGCCAGCAGCCTCGGACAGGGAAGCTACGAGCAGTACTTC
V gene: TRBV14; J gene: TRBJ1-2; clone size: -; D gene: -; CDR3 protein: CASSQDAHWSGGYTF; CDR3 DNA: TGTGCCAGCAGCCAAGATGCACACTGGAGCGGGGGCTACACCTTC
V gene: TRBV11-1; J gene: TRBJ2-5; clone size: -; D gene: TRBD2; CDR3 protein: CASSPPREAQETQYF; CDR3 DNA: TGTGCCAGCAGCCCCCCCCGGGAGGCCCAAGAGACCCAGTACTTC
V gene: TRBV6-4; J gene: TRBJ2-2; clone size: -; D gene: -; CDR3 protein: CASSVNPQGPNTGELFF; CDR3 DNA: TGTGCCAGCAGTGTTAACCCCCAGGGGCCTAACACCGGGGAGCTGTTTTTT
V gene: TRBV7-2; J gene: TRBJ2-7; clone size: -; D gene: TRBD1; CDR3 protein: CASSFGSGQGSYEQYF; CDR3 DNA: TGTGCCAGCAGCTTCGGATCGGGACAGGGCTCCTACGAGCAGTACTTC
V gene: TRBV20-1; J gene: TRBJ2-7; clone size: -; D gene: -; CDR3 protein: CSARKDSEQYF; CDR3 DNA: TGCAGTGCCAGGAAGGACAGCGAGCAGTACTTC
V gene: TRBV6-4; J gene: TRBJ1-5; clone size: -; D gene: -; CDR3 protein: CASSDSLSRILAQHF; CDR3 DNA: TGTGCCAGCAGTGACTCGCTTTCGAGGATTCTTGCCCAGCATTTT
V gene: TRBV5-1; J gene: TRBJ1-3; clone size: -; D gene: -; CDR3 protein: CASSLEGRQDGNTIYF; CDR3 DNA: TGCGCCAGCAGCTTGGAGGGCAGACAGGATGGAAACACCATATATTTT
V gene: TRBV21-1; J gene: TRBJ1-4; clone size: -; D gene: -; CDR3 protein: CASIGRAKATNEKLFF; CDR3 DNA: TGTGCCAGCATAGGGCGGGCCAAAGCAACTAATGAAAAACTGTTTTTT
V gene: TRBV7-6; J gene: TRBJ2-7; clone size: -; D gene: -; CDR3 protein: CASSSPTDYEQYF; CDR3 DNA: TGTGCCAGCAGCTCCCCGACAGACTACGAGCAGTACTTC
V gene: TRBV18; J gene: TRBJ2-1; clone size: -; D gene: TRBD1; CDR3 protein: CASSPPGGSAYNEQFF; CDR3 DNA: TGTGCCAGCTCACCCCCAGGGGGCTCTGCCTACAATGAGCAGTTCTTC
V gene: TRBV5-7; J gene: TRBJ2-2; clone size: -; D gene: TRBD2; CDR3 protein: CASRSCGGRGTGELFF; CDR3 DNA: TGTGCCAGCAGATCCTGCGGGGGGCGCGGCACCGGGGAGCTGTTTTTT
V gene: TRBV29-1; J gene: TRBJ1-3; clone size: -; D gene: -; CDR3 protein: CSARTAANTIYF; CDR3 DNA: TGCAGCGCCCGGACAGCTGCTAACACCATATATTTT
V gene: TRBV15; J gene: TRBJ2-3; clone size: -; D gene: TRBD2; CDR3 protein: CATSRDGNSGVDPSDTQYF; CDR3 DNA: TGTGCCACCAGCAGAGATGGAAATAGCGGGGTTGACCCGTCGGATACGCAGTATTTT
V gene: TRBV4-1; J gene: TRBJ2-3; clone size: -; D gene: -; CDR3 protein: CATGGSANTDTQYF; CDR3 DNA: TGCGCCACCGGGGGTAGCGCAAACACAGATACGCAGTATTTT
V gene: TRBV19; J gene: TRBJ1-2; clone size: -; D gene: TRBD1; CDR3 protein: CATTTGTLYGYTF; CDR3 DNA: TGTGCCACGACGACAGGGACGCTCTATGGCTACACCTTC
V gene: TRBV7-9; J gene: TRBJ2-1; clone size: -; D gene: TRBD1; CDR3 protein: CASSFGDRANEQFF; CDR3 DNA: TGTGCCAGCAGCTTTGGGGACAGAGCCAATGAGCAGTTCTTC
V gene: TRBV27; J gene: TRBJ1-2; clone size: once; D gene: TRBD1; CDR3 protein: CASSPDRGGGYTF; CDR3 DNA: TGTGCCAGCAGTCCTGACAGGGGAGGCGGCTACACCTTC
V gene: TRBV27; J gene: TRBJ1-2; clone size: -; D gene: -; CDR3 protein: CASIPKGQGGSYGYTF; CDR3 DNA: TGTGCCAGCATCCCCAAGGGGCAGGGAGGGTCCTATGGCTACACCTTC
V gene: TRBV7-8; J gene: TRBJ2-2; clone size: -; D gene: TRBD2; CDR3 protein: CASSLTSGGTNTGELFF; CDR3 DNA: TGTGCCAGCAGCTTAACTAGCGGGGGGACTAACACCGGGGAGCTGTTTTTT
V gene: TRBV4-1; J gene: TRBJ2-1; clone size: -; D gene: TRBD2; CDR3 protein: CASSQEERGFGEQFF; CDR3 DNA: TGCGCCAGCAGCCAAGAAGAGCGGGGGTTCGGTGAGCAGTTCTTC
V gene: TRBV6-5; J gene: TRBJ1-1; clone size: -; D gene: -; CDR3 protein: CASSYAGAANTEAFF; CDR3 DNA: TGTGCCAGCAGTTACGCGGGGGCCGCGAACACTGAAGCTTTCTTT
V gene: TRBV25-1; J gene: TRBJ1-1; clone size: once; D gene: -; CDR3 protein: CASSELFEGIEEAFF; CDR3 DNA: TGTGCCAGCAGTGAATTATTTGAGGGAATAGAAGAAGCTTTCTTT
V gene: TRBV7-7; J gene: TRBJ2-1; clone size: -; D gene: TRBD2; CDR3 protein: CASSRRLAGDNEQFF; CDR3 DNA: TGTGCTAGCAGCCGAAGACTAGCGGGGGACAATGAGCAGTTCTTC
V gene: TRBV25-1; J gene: TRBJ2-1; clone size: -; D gene: TRBD2; CDR3 protein: CASKGTSGGTWRPAKQFF; CDR3 DNA: TGTGCCAGCAAGGGGACTAGCGGGGGTACATGGAGGCCAGCGAAGCAGTTCTTC
V gene: TRBV19; J gene: TRBJ1-1; clone size: -; D gene: -; CDR3 protein: CASTPTGANTEAFF; CDR3 DNA: TGTGCCAGTACCCCGACAGGAGCGAACACTGAAGCTTTCTTT
V gene: TRBV6-5; J gene: TRBJ2-7; clone size: once; D gene: TRBD2; CDR3 protein: CASSPTSGTVEQYF; CDR3 DNA: TGTGCCAGCAGTCCGACTAGCGGTACTGTCGAGCAGTACTTC
V gene: TRBV18; J gene: TRBJ2-3; clone size: -; D gene: TRBD2; CDR3 protein: CASSPSGGSTDTQYF; CDR3 DNA: TGTGCCAGCTCACCGAGCGGGGGGAGCACAGATACGCAGTATTTT
V gene: TRBV18; J gene: TRBJ1-5; clone size: -; D gene: TRBD1; CDR3 protein: CASSPGTGNQPQHF; CDR3 DNA: TGTGCCAGCTCACCGGGGACAGGAAATCAGCCCCAGCATTTT
V gene: TRBV5-1; J gene: TRBJ2-2; clone size: -; D gene: -; CDR3 protein: CASSHDKITGELFF; CDR3 DNA: TGCGCCAGCAGCCACGACAAGATCACCGGGGAGCTGTTTTTT
V gene: TRBV5-4; J gene: TRBJ2-7; clone size: once; D gene: TRBD2; CDR3 protein: CASSPTSGALYEQYF; CDR3 DNA: TGTGCCAGCAGTCCGACTAGCGGGGCGTTATACGAGCAGTACTTC
V gene: TRBV7-8; J gene: TRBJ2-7; clone size: -; D gene: -; CDR3 protein: CASRRKGGRVADEQYF; CDR3 DNA: TGTGCCAGCAGAAGGAAGGGTGGCAGGGTAGCGGACGAGCAGTACTTC
V gene: TRBV10-3; J gene: TRBJ2-2; clone size: -; D gene: -; CDR3 protein: CAISELEGIAGELFF; CDR3 DNA: TGTGCCATCAGTGAGCTCGAGGGTATTGCCGGGGAGCTGTTTTTT
V gene: TRBV5-1; J gene: TRBJ2-3; clone size: -; D gene: -; CDR3 protein: CASSLGSVTQGGPQYF; CDR3 DNA: TGCGCCAGCAGCTTGGGTTCTGTTACTCAGGGGGGTCCGCAGTATTTT
V gene: TRBV2; J gene: TRBJ1-2; clone size: -; D gene: -; CDR3 protein: CARYDRHGYTF; CDR3 DNA: TGTGCCAGATACGACAGGCATGGCTACACCTTC
V gene: TRBV11-3; J gene: TRBJ1-6; clone size: -; D gene: -; CDR3 protein: CASSLEGDSNSPLHF; CDR3 DNA: TGTGCCAGCAGCTTAGAAGGAGACAGCAATTCACCCCTCCACTTT
V gene: TRBV7-3; J gene: TRBJ2-5; clone size: -; D gene: -; CDR3 protein: CASSLTGGLGETQYF; CDR3 DNA: TGTGCCAGCAGCTTAACGGGGGGGCTTGGCGAGACCCAGTACTTC
V gene: TRBV9; J gene: TRBJ2-3; clone size: -; D gene: -; CDR3 protein: CASSPTGAGVDTDTQYF; CDR3 DNA: TGTGCCAGCAGCCCGACGGGTGCAGGGGTAGACACAGATACGCAGTATTTT
V gene: TRBV5-4; J gene: TRBJ2-2; clone size: -; D gene: TRBD1; CDR3 protein: CASSPRGPNTGELFF; CDR3 DNA: TGTGCCAGCAGCCCCAGGGGGCCGAACACCGGGGAGCTGTTTTTT
V gene: TRBV7-8; J gene: TRBJ1-2; clone size: -; D gene: TRBD1; CDR3 protein: CASSSRTGLNYGYTF; CDR3 DNA: TGTGCCAGCAGCTCTAGGACAGGGTTAAACTATGGCTACACCTTC
V gene: TRBV7-6; J gene: TRBJ1-1; clone size: -; D gene: -; CDR3 protein: CASSGGANTEAFF; CDR3 DNA: TGTGCCAGCAGCGGAGGCGCGAACACTGAAGCTTTCTTT
V gene: TRBV30; J gene: TRBJ1-2; clone size: -; D gene: TRBD1; CDR3 protein: CAWSVLEGGDGYTF; CDR3 DNA: TGTGCCTGGAGTGTCCTTGAAGGGGGCGATGGCTACACCTTC
V gene: TRBV6-1; J gene: TRBJ1-4; clone size: -; D gene: -; CDR3 protein: CASILEGVPNEKLFF; CDR3 DNA: TGTGCCAGCATCCTCGAAGGGGTCCCTAATGAAAAACTGTTTTTT
V gene: TRBV5-6; J gene: TRBJ1-1; clone size: -; D gene: -; CDR3 protein: CASSSGGGTTEAFF; CDR3 DNA: TGTGCCAGCAGCTCCGGTGGAGGGACCACTGAAGCTTTCTTT
V gene: TRBV9; J gene: TRBJ2-3; clone size: -; D gene: TRBD2; CDR3 protein: CASSPRTSGGAPDTQYF; CDR3 DNA: TGTGCCAGCAGCCCGCGGACTAGCGGGGGGGCCCCAGATACGCAGTATTTT
V gene: TRBV4-1; J gene: TRBJ1-2; clone size: -; D gene: TRBD1; CDR3 protein: CASSQLNPGQGFFGYTF; CDR3 DNA: TGCGCCAGCAGCCAATTAAATCCGGGACAGGGGTTCTTTGGCTACACCTTC
V gene: TRBV7-6; J gene: TRBJ2-2; clone size: -; D gene: -; CDR3 protein: CASSFSGTGELFF; CDR3 DNA: TGTGCCAGCAGCTTTAGCGGCACCGGGGAGCTGTTTTTT
V gene: TRBV5-5; J gene: TRBJ2-7; clone size: -; D gene: TRBD1; CDR3 protein: CASSADRGKAYEQYF; CDR3 DNA: TGTGCCAGCAGCGCCGACAGGGGGAAAGCCTACGAGCAGTACTTC
V gene: TRBV15; J gene: TRBJ2-7; clone size: once; D gene: -; CDR3 protein: CATSRNGGAKSYEQYF; CDR3 DNA: TGTGCCACCAGCAGAAATGGGGGGGCAAAAAGCTACGAGCAGTACTTC
V gene: TRBV6-1; J gene: TRBJ2-3; clone size: few; D gene: TRBD2; CDR3 protein: CASSEISGGADTQYF; CDR3 DNA: TGTGCCAGCAGTGAAATTAGCGGGGGGGCAGATACGCAGTATTTT